These 18 T cell receptor beta chains share one sample of origin, sequenced in a study of OX40 agonist ivuxolimab in advanced cancers. Preparation of the library involved the immunoSEQ multiplex PCR assay. TCRdb limited this immuneACCESS table to in-frame rearrangements with V and J called. A share of clones is missing; checked studies link under half to unresolved V genes, and the rest is unexplained. The sample includes about 76,000 clones, with around 85% observed a single time. The top ten hold roughly 5.5% of the sample. The specimen comprised CD4+ or CD8+ T cells sorted from blood, sampled in a trial of the OX40 agonist ivuxolimab. The receptors originated from an adult with an advanced solid tumor such as melanoma, head and neck, liver or kidney cancer.

The CDR3: CASSDNGNYGYTF. The CDR3 DNA reads TGTGCCAGCAGTGACAACGGGAACTATGGCTACACCTTC. The chain is built from TRBV6-5 and TRBJ1-2, with no clear D. The length of the CDR3 is 13 residues. V lost 5 bases, J lost 2 bases, and 9 bases lay in between. In germline, CDR1 is MNHEY, CDR2 SVGAGI.

V and J are TRBV9 and TRBJ2-7; TRBD2 agrees at 14 bases. The germline V gene has CDR1 SGDLS and CDR2 YYNGEE. The CDR3 is 15 amino acids. V lost 0 bases and J lost 5; bases outside the gene matches: 1. The CDR3 region is CASSVEGLAGDEQYF. For the CDR3, the DNA is TGTGCCAGCAGCGTAGAGGGACTAGCGGGAGACGAGCAGTACTTC.

The J gene is TRBJ1-6, the V gene TRBV7-9; D perhaps matches TRBD1 (5 bases). V lost 5 bases to trimming and J lost 0 bases, with 17 bases between them. The CDR3 is 18 amino acids. CDR1 is SEHNR and CDR2 is FQNEAQ in the germline V gene (reference sequence). This chain's CDR3 is CASSPREHRSSYNSPLHF. The CDR3 region has the DNA TGTGCCAGCAGCCCCCGGGAGCACAGGAGCTCCTATAATTCACCCCTCCACTTT.

The genes are TRBV18 and TRBJ2-7; 12 bases line up with TRBD1. CDR3 length equals 15 residues. Germline CDR1 reads KGHSH; CDR2 reads LQKENI. The junction had 6 bases not matched to a gene; V was cut back by 3 bases and J by 6 bases. The CDR3 sequence: CASSPLGQGAPEQYF. The CDR3 nucleotides are TGTGCCAGCTCACCCTTGGGACAGGGGGCTCCCGAGCAGTACTTC.

The chain employs TRBV7-9 and TRBJ2-1; D gene uncertain. Germline-derived CDR1 and CDR2 are SEHNR and FQNEAQ (reference sequence). There are 13 residues in the CDR3. Deletions cut 4 bases from V and 7 bases from J, with 11 bases between. CDR3 in DNA: TGTGCCAGCAGCTCCCGCGAAGGAAATGAGCAGTTCTTC. Residues: CASSSREGNEQFF. The full variable domain, in which reference TRBV7-9 and TRBJ2-1 provide the parts outside the CDR3, is DTGVSQNPRHKITKRGQNVTFRCDPISEHNRLYWYRQTLGQGPEFLTYFQNEAQLEKSRLLSDRFSAERPKGSFSTLEIQRTEQGDSAMYLCASSSREGNEQFFGPGTRLTVL.

V is TRBV5-4 and J is TRBJ2-2, with D perhaps given as TRBD1 or TRBD2 (6 bases each). The V end was cut by 4 bases, the J end by 10 bases, with 17 bases between. The CDR3 spans 14 residues. The V gene's germline CDR1 is SGHNT and CDR2 YYREEE (reference sequence). CDR3 nucleotides: TGTGCCAGCAGCCGCACAGGGCCGGGGGTGGAGCTGTTTTTT. Amino acids: CASSRTGPGVELFF.

This rearrangement joins TRBV7-6 to TRBJ2-7, with D perhaps being TRBD1 or TRBD2 (5 bases each). This CDR3 has 16 amino acids. Trimming left V 1 base short and J 7 bases short, with 20 bases between. Germline assignment: CDR1 SGHVS and CDR2 FNYEAQ. CDR3 bases: TGTGCCAGCAGCTTAGTGCCCGGGACGAATCTTGGGGAGCAGTACTTC. Its translation is CASSLVPGTNLGEQYF.

The chain carries TRBV7-2 and TRBJ1-5; D not certain. The CDR3 spans 13 residues. The germline CDR1 and CDR2 sequences are SGHTA and FQGNSA. The V end lost 8 bases, the J end lost 0 bases, and 8 bases lay between the germline ends. The CDR3 nucleotides are TGTGCCAGCGCCCCCTATAGCAATCAGCCCCAGCATTTT. This translates into CASAPYSNQPQHF.

CDR3 DNA sequence: TGTGCCAGCAGCTTAATCCTAGCTGGAACCGGGGAGCTGTTTTTT. It codes for CASSLILAGTGELFF. The chain is built from TRBV7-8 and TRBJ2-2; the D gene is possibly TRBD2 (5 bases). Germline lookup yields CDR1 SGHVS and CDR2 FQNEAQ. The CDR3 is made up of 15 amino acids. Trimming took off 2 bases at V and 5 bases at J, with 12 bases between the two ends.

The genes are TRBV5-4 and TRBJ1-5, with D unresolved. CDR1 is SGHNT, CDR2 YYREEE, per germline (reference sequence). There are 13 residues in the CDR3. Trimming cost V 9 bases and J 4 bases, with 14 bases left between them. The CDR3 DNA reads as TGTGCCACCACGTGGGGAGCGAATCAGCCCCAGCATTTT. Translated: CATTWGANQPQHF.

This clone was recorded only once. The junction departs from germline at one end; a sequencing error may be responsible. The chain couples TRBV6-1 to TRBJ1-3; no reliable D call. The CDR3 sequence is 14 residues long. Looked up from germline, CDR1 is MNHNS and CDR2 is SASEGT. The CDR3 nucleotides are TGTGCCAGCAGGGAAGTAGGCTCTGGAAACACCATATATTTT. Residues: CASREVGSGNTIYF.

The chain employs TRBV19 and TRBJ1-2; D perhaps matches TRBD1 (6 bases). Looked up from germline, CDR1 is LNHDA and CDR2 is SQIVND (reference sequence). V was shortened by 7 bases and J by 5 bases, with 17 bases between the two germline ends. The CDR3 runs 14 residues. Here the CDR3 DNA reads TGTGCCAGTACCCCGGGCAGGGGTGGTTATGGCTACACCTTC. Amino acids: CASTPGRGGYGYTF.

The chain employs TRBV7-2 and TRBJ1-5; D is uncertain. The ends were cut back, 1 base at V and 7 bases at J, with 8 bases in the middle. This CDR3 spans 13 amino acids. Germline V gives CDR1 SGHTA, CDR2 FQGNSA. The CDR3 bases are TGTGCCAGCAGCTTAGGCGCGGACCAGCCCCAGCATTTT. Its protein product is CASSLGADQPQHF.

This chain links TRBV7-9 with TRBJ1-1, with TRBD1 matching over 7 bases. J lost 6 bases, V lost 1 base, and 5 bases had no gene match. Germline lookup yields CDR1 SEHNR and CDR2 FQNEAQ (reference sequence). The CDR3 is made up of 14 amino acids. The CDR3 region is CASSLGQGVSEAFF. The CDR3 nucleotides are TGTGCCAGCAGCTTAGGACAGGGAGTCTCTGAAGCTTTCTTT.

This chain connects TRBV19 to TRBJ1-2; TRBD1 matches at 11 bases. J gave up 5 bases and V 7 bases, and 9 bases lay outside the gene matches. The V gene's germline CDR1 is LNHDA and CDR2 SQIVND (reference sequence). The CDR3 is 15 residues long. The CDR3 sequence is CASIPRTGGMYGYTF. CDR3 DNA: TGTGCCAGTATCCCGAGGACAGGGGGCATGTATGGCTACACCTTC. Drawing the rest from reference TRBV19 and TRBJ1-2, the complete variable domain is DGGITQSPKYLFRKEGQNVTLSCEQNLNHDAMYWYRQDPGQGLRLIYYSQIVNDFQKGDIAEGYSVSREKKESFPLTVTSAQKNPTAFYLCASIPRTGGMYGYTFGSGTRLTVV.

V gene TRBV6-1 combines with J gene TRBJ1-1; TRBD1 is a possible D gene (5 bases). V lost 2 bases to trimming and J lost 5 bases, with 9 bases between them. This CDR3 is 13 amino acids long. CDR1 and CDR2 from the germline V gene are MNHNS and SASEGT. The CDR3 DNA follows: TGTGCCAGCAGTGAAATAGGGGCAACTGAAGCTTTCTTT. This codes for CASSEIGATEAFF.

This chain links TRBV7-9 with TRBJ1-6; possibly TRBD1 for D (5 bases). Trimming left V 3 bases short and J 8 bases short, with 17 bases between. The germline V gene encodes CDR1 SEHNR and CDR2 FQNEAQ (reference sequence). The CDR3 has 16 residues. The CDR3 protein is CASSFFRDLGDSPLHF. CDR3 bases: TGTGCCAGCAGCTTTTTCAGGGACCTAGGGGATTCACCCCTCCACTTT.

This clone was detected only once. The gene calls are TRBV4-1 and TRBJ1-4, with D possibly matching TRBD1 (5 bases). From germline, CDR1 is MGHRA and CDR2 YSYEKL. The CDR3 is 15 residues long. V lost 1 base, J lost 8 bases, and 14 bases lay in between. CDR3 sequence: CASSQVHIRGEKLFF. The CDR3 nucleotides read TGCGCCAGCAGCCAAGTGCACATAAGGGGCGAAAAACTGTTTTTT.